Presented here are 20 T cell receptor beta chains from one specimen sequenced in a study of neurological immune-mediated disorders. One entry per CDR3 protein, called by TCRdb with MiXCR from the 5' RACE reads. Here the sample spans about 66,000 distinct CDR3 sequences, roughly 5% being singletons. Specimen: PBMCs. Receptors were obtained from a woman aged 25 to 39 with multiple sclerosis.

This clonotype has a count of ten or more. V usage is TRBV12-3 or TRBV12-4 and J usage is TRBJ1-2; 9 bases map to TRBD1. The CDR3 totals 14 residues. Trimming removed 1 base from V and 6 bases from J; junction bases left unmatched: 3. In nucleotides, the CDR3 is TGTGCCAGCAGTTTAGGGGACAGGGCGCATGGCTACACCTTC. As protein: CASSLGDRAHGYTF.

This clonotype was seen repeatedly, ten times or more. The genes are TRBV20-1 and TRBJ2-7; D is uncertain. Germline CDR1 DFQATT, CDR2 SNEGSKA (reference sequence). Trimming pared 1 base from V and 4 bases from J, leaving 11 bases between. This CDR3 has 13 amino acids. In nucleotides, the CDR3 is TGCAGTGCTAGAGCTCTAGGTTCTTACGAGCAGTACTTC. It codes for CSARALGSYEQYF.

Concerning this clonotype itself: This may arise from a read error, as a much more abundant clone is one base away. The V gene is TRBV20-1, the J gene TRBJ2-1, with 12 positions matching TRBD2. Germline trimming cut 6 bases from V and 0 bases from J; bases unmatched to any gene: 12. CDR3 length: 18 residues. Germline V CDR1 and CDR2: DFQATT, SNEGSKA (reference sequence). The CDR3, as DNA: TGCAGTGCCCTAGGTGGGACTAGCGGGCATAGCTCCTACAATGAGCAGTTCTTC. This sequence encodes CSALGGTSGHSSYNEQFF.

The sample holds many counts of this clonotype. V and J are TRBV7-9 and TRBJ2-2, with D perhaps matching TRBD2 (5 bases). V was clipped by 3 bases and J by 0 bases, with 8 bases between them. The CDR3 is 15 amino acids. The germline V gene encodes CDR1 SEHNR and CDR2 FQNEAQ (reference sequence). The CDR3 DNA reads as TGTGCCAGCAGCTTGTCGGGAACGAACACCGGGGAGCTGTTTTTT. Translation gives CASSLSGTNTGELFF.

This clonotype was detected ten times or more. CDR3 DNA sequence: TGTGCCAGACAGGGGATGAAGGGTTCACCCCTCCACTTT. Protein sequence: CARQGMKGSPLHF. This chain connects TRBV27 to TRBJ1-6; 7 positions match TRBD1. The CDR3 runs 13 residues. CDR1 and CDR2 (germline): MNHEY, SMNVEV (reference sequence). The V gene end was trimmed by 9 bases and the J gene end by 9 bases; junction bases not matched to a gene: 8.

There are many counts of this clonotype. The chain couples TRBV6-5 to TRBJ2-2, with a weak D call TRBD1 (6 bases). Trimming left V 6 bases short and J 4 bases short, with 15 bases between. Per the germline V gene, CDR1 is MNHEY and CDR2 is SVGAGI. The CDR3 consists of 15 residues. CDR3 loop: CASRIDRSITGELFF. CDR3 in DNA: TGTGCCAGCAGGATAGACAGGTCTATCACCGGGGAGCTGTTTTTT.

In this sample, this clonotype turned up many times. The chain is built from TRBV5-1 and TRBJ1-2, with a possible D match to TRBD1 (5 bases). This CDR3 region has 15 residues. The germline gives CDR1 SGHRS, CDR2 YFSETQ. Trimming removed 1 base from V and 7 bases from J, with 17 bases in between. The chain's CDR3 is CASSLRREGRGGYTF. DNA for the CDR3: TGCGCCAGCAGCTTGCGGCGAGAGGGGCGTGGTGGCTACACCTTC.

This clonotype was detected many times. The rearrangement uses TRBV5-1 and TRBJ1-4; 8 nucleotides line up with TRBD1. V dropped 1 base and J dropped 6; count of bases not matched to a gene: 5. Germline V CDR1 and CDR2: SGHRS, YFSETQ. The CDR3 length is 15 residues. The CDR3 here is CASSLNAGGDEKLFF. In DNA form, the CDR3 reads TGCGCCAGCAGCTTGAACGCAGGGGGCGATGAAAAACTGTTTTTT.

This clonotype was seen repeatedly, ten times or more. V usage is TRBV12-3 or TRBV12-4 and J usage is TRBJ2-2; TRBD2 agrees at 7 bases. After removal of 6 bases from V and 3 bases from J, the junction contained 13 bases not matched to a gene. This CDR3 region has 17 residues. The CDR3 loop is CASRRVGRGDHTGELFF. CDR3 bases: TGTGCCAGCAGGCGGGTAGGACGGGGGGACCACACCGGGGAGCTGTTTTTT.

In its sample, this clonotype was seen many times. This rearrangement joins TRBV5-6 to TRBJ1-5, with TRBD1 matching over 8 bases. J gave up 6 bases and V 0 bases, and 2 bases lay outside the gene matches. The CDR3 covers 14 residues. CDR1 is SGHDT, CDR2 YYEEEE, per germline. This chain's CDR3 is CASSLGDRSQPQHF. CDR3 nucleotides: TGTGCCAGCAGCTTGGGGGACAGGAGTCAGCCCCAGCATTTT. Full variable domain (remainder filled in from reference TRBV5-6 and TRBJ1-5): DAGVTQSPTHLIKTRGQQVTLRCSPKSGHDTVSWYQQALGQGPQFIFQYYEEEERQRGNFPDRFSGHQFPNYSSELNVNALLLGDSALYLCASSLGDRSQPQHFGDGTRLSIL.

In its sample, this clonotype was seen a few times. The rearrangement uses TRBV30 and TRBJ1-2; 7 positions match TRBD1. Per the germline V gene, CDR1 is GTSNPN and CDR2 is SVGIG (reference sequence). The CDR3 length is 13 residues. The V segment lost 2 bases and the J segment 7 bases; nucleotides outside the gene matches: 7. The CDR3 here is CAWSRQGGSGYTF. Here the CDR3 DNA reads TGTGCCTGGAGTCGACAGGGAGGATCTGGCTACACCTTC.

Regarding this clonotype: One end of the junction fails to match germline, which may point to a read error. This sequence joins TRBV10-3 and TRBJ1-5; D is possibly TRBD1 (5 bases). The CDR3 runs 15 residues. CDR1 ENHRY and CDR2 SYGVKD come from the germline V gene. The CDR3 DNA is TGTGCCATCAGTGAACAGGCATCGGATGGGCAGCCCCAGAATTTT. Translation: CAISEQASDGQPQNF.

This clonotype was counted between two and nine times. This chain connects TRBV5-1 to TRBJ1-1; D gene uncertain. Germline V gene data show CDR1 as SGHRS and CDR2 as YFSETQ. This CDR3 is built from 13 residues. Trimming removed 4 bases from V and 11 bases from J, with 18 bases in between. CDR3 sequence (DNA): TGCGCCAGCAGCCCCATCGGCAAGGGCAGGGCTTTCTTT. Translated: CASSPIGKGRAFF.

Many counts were recorded for this clonotype. A much bigger clone sits one base away, suggesting this may be a read error. The rearrangement joins TRBV7-2 to TRBJ2-5; D might be TRBD2 (6 bases). V was trimmed by 6 bases and J by 5 bases, leaving 22 bases between them. Germline CDR1 is SGHTA and CDR2 is FQGNSA. CDR3 length: 16 residues. This CDR3 reads CASSPTTGLTGETQYF. CDR3 DNA: TGTGCCAGCAGTCCAACAACGGGACTTACGGGGGAGACCCAGTACTTC.

The sample holds many counts of this clonotype. The rearrangement links TRBV15 to TRBJ2-1, with D tentatively TRBD1 or TRBD2 (6 bases each). CDR1 and CDR2 from the germline V gene are LNHNV and YYDKDF (reference sequence). The CDR3 consists of 15 residues. Trimming removed 1 base at V and 8 bases at J, with 15 bases between. Here the CDR3 reads CATSRAGGAVYEQFF. The CDR3 region has the DNA TGTGCCACCAGCAGAGCCGGGGGCGCGGTATATGAGCAGTTCTTC.

This clonotype was picked up many times. The chain employs TRBV6-5 and TRBJ1-1; D might be TRBD1 (6 bases). V dropped 5 bases and J dropped 4 bases, with 8 bases sitting between them. The CDR3 has 12 residues. Germline-derived CDR1 and CDR2 are MNHEY and SVGAGI. This CDR3 is CASSGRGTEAFF. The CDR3 DNA follows: TGTGCCAGCAGTGGCAGGGGCACTGAAGCTTTCTTT.

This clonotype has ten or more counts. This chain joins TRBV20-1 and TRBJ1-2, with D possibly TRBD1 on 5 matching bases. The CDR3 contains 14 residues. In germline, CDR1 is DFQATT, CDR2 SNEGSKA (reference sequence). Trimming took off 6 bases at V and 2 bases at J, with 16 bases between the two ends. The CDR3 DNA reads TGCAGTGCGACCAGTGGAGGGGCGAACTATGGCTACACCTTC. Translated: CSATSGGANYGYTF.

Ten or more counts support this clonotype. The rearrangement joins TRBV27 to TRBJ2-3; 9 nucleotides match TRBD1. V shed 8 bases, J shed 8 bases, and the junction held 14 bases outside the gene matches. This CDR3 has 15 amino acids. CDR1 is MNHEY, CDR2 SMNVEV, per germline (reference sequence). Here the CDR3 DNA reads TGTGCCAGCGGGACAGGGCTGGCTATGGGTCTTACGCAGTATTTT. Translating gives CASGTGLAMGLTQYF.

This clonotype has only a few counts. The V and J genes are TRBV12-3 or TRBV12-4 and TRBJ1-2, with unresolved D. V was cut by 3 bases and J by 1 base, with 6 bases left in between. The CDR3 is 13 amino acids. Here the CDR3 reads CASSFLGNYGYTF. In DNA form, the CDR3 reads TGTGCCAGCAGTTTCTTGGGTAACTATGGCTACACCTTC.

This clonotype was counted many times. The chain is built from TRBV12-3 or TRBV12-4 and TRBJ2-7; 7 positions match TRBD1. The V and J ends lost 6 bases and 4 bases, in that order; junction bases with no gene match: 15. The CDR3 covers 16 residues. The CDR3, as DNA: TGTGCCAGCAGCCAAAACGAGGGGGCGAGCTGGTACGAGCAGTACTTC. Translated, it gives CASSQNEGASWYEQYF.